These 28 T cell receptor beta chains were all obtained from the same sample, sequenced in a study of T cells after yellow fever vaccination (dated by TCRdb to about 2019). The intended sense of this specimen's treatment or condition label: live attenuated yellow fever vaccine strain. Preparation of the library involved 5' RACE. The listed sequencing device is Illumina NovaSeq 6000. The public reads were reprocessed in TCRdb via fastp at Q25 and MiXCR, keeping in-frame beta chains. Rows are unified per CDR3 protein, each entry keeping the most common DNA and genes. In this sample the table shows some 250,000 distinct CDR3 sequences, more than 3.5% of which occur a single time. The ten most abundant clones make up 15% to 20% of the sample. The specimen comprised PBMCs, sampled 15 days after the yellow fever booster vaccination. Source of these receptors: a man younger than 35 who received the YFV17D yellow fever vaccine.

There are many counts of this clonotype. The chain uses TRBV7-8 and TRBJ1-2, with no clear D. The CDR3 runs to 15 residues. CDR1 and CDR2 from the germline V gene are SGHVS and FQNEAQ. The V gene lost 5 bases and the J gene lost 1 base, with 14 bases spanning the gap. The CDR3 sequence: CASSLGSANNYGYTF. In DNA form, the CDR3 reads TGTGCCAGCAGCCTGGGGTCGGCTAATAACTATGGCTACACCTTC.

This clonotype was observed many times. The V call is TRBV29-1, the J call TRBJ2-2; 8 bases line up with TRBD1. This CDR3 region has 13 residues. Germline V gene lookup returns CDR1 SQVTM and CDR2 ANQGSEA. V was pared by 7 bases and J by 4 bases, with 5 bases of the junction left unmatched. The CDR3 here is CSAAGQGTGELFF. The CDR3 region has the DNA TGCAGCGCCGCTGGACAGGGCACCGGGGAGCTGTTTTTT.

In this sample, this clonotype turned up many times. This sequence joins TRBV25-1 and TRBJ2-1, with D perhaps assigned TRBD1 or TRBD2 (5 bases each). The CDR3 runs 15 residues. Per the germline V gene, CDR1 is MGHDK and CDR2 is SYGVNS. Trimming cost V 7 bases and J 4 bases, with 17 bases left between them. CDR3 DNA: TGTGCCAGCATCTCATCCCGGGGCGGGTACAATGAGCAGTTCTTC. The encoded protein is CASISSRGGYNEQFF.

V is TRBV12-3 or TRBV12-4 and J is TRBJ1-5; D remains unclear. V lost 3 bases to trimming and J lost 5 bases, with 8 bases between them. The CDR3 totals 13 residues. CDR3 loop: CASSFRDYQPQHF. Written as DNA, the CDR3 is TGTGCCAGCAGTTTCCGAGACTATCAGCCCCAGCATTTT.

This clonotype was counted many times. This chain links TRBV29-1 with TRBJ2-1; 8 positions agree with TRBD1. The J segment lost 5 bases and the V segment lost 7 bases, leaving 10 bases of the junction unmatched. The CDR3 is 14 amino acids. Germline CDR1 SQVTM, CDR2 ANQGSEA. The CDR3 bases are TGCAGCGCTATAGACAGGGGTAAGAACAATGAGCAGTTCTTC. Translated: CSAIDRGKNNEQFF.

This clonotype was detected many times. The J gene is TRBJ1-5, the V gene TRBV6-2 or TRBV6-3; D remains unclear. V was cut by 6 bases and J by 2 bases, with 8 bases left in between. CDR3 length equals 13 residues. Germline V CDR1 and CDR2: MNHEY, SVGEGT. The CDR3 sequence: CASRGYRNQPQHF. The CDR3 nucleotides are TGTGCCAGCAGGGGCTATCGCAATCAGCCCCAGCATTTT.

Ten or more counts support this clonotype. The CDR3 loop is CASSHRVYEQYF. The CDR3 nucleotides are TGTGCCAGCAGCCACAGGGTATACGAGCAGTACTTC. The rearrangement uses TRBV7-2 and TRBJ2-7; TRBD1 might be the D (6 bases). The germline V and J ends were trimmed by 5 bases and 4 bases, with 9 bases remaining between them. Germline CDR1 SGHTA, CDR2 FQGNSA. The CDR3 runs to 12 residues.

Many counts were recorded for this clonotype. The chain joins TRBV15 to TRBJ2-3; 7 nucleotides line up with TRBD1. J was trimmed by 4 bases and V by 3 bases; bases with no gene match: 10. Germline CDR1 LNHNV, CDR2 YYDKDF (reference sequence). The CDR3 is 16 residues long. The CDR3 protein is CATSRSNRGHPDTQYF. CDR3 DNA: TGTGCCACCAGCAGGTCAAACAGGGGACACCCAGATACGCAGTATTTT. The full variable domain, its missing parts supplied by reference TRBV15 and TRBJ2-3, is DAMVIQNPRYQVTQFGKPVTLSCSQTLNHNVMYWYQQKSSQAPKLLFHYYDKDFNNEADTPDNFQSRRPNTSFCFLDIRSPGLGDTAMYLCATSRSNRGHPDTQYFGPGTRLTVL.

The chain employs TRBV5-1 and TRBJ2-1; unclear D gene. The V and J ends lost 6 bases and 6 bases respectively, with 19 bases between them. This CDR3 has 15 amino acids. Germline lookup yields CDR1 SGHRS and CDR2 YFSETQ. The CDR3 is CASNHRGVGPNEQFF. The CDR3 DNA reads as TGCGCCAGCAACCACCGAGGTGTTGGTCCCAATGAGCAGTTCTTC.

This clonotype has ten or more counts. V usage is TRBV7-9 and J usage is TRBJ2-1; a weak D match, TRBD2 (5 bases). Trimming shortened V by 3 bases and J by 1 base, and 10 bases separated the two germline ends. This CDR3 region has 15 residues. CDR1 and CDR2 from the germline V gene are SEHNR and FQNEAQ (reference sequence). The CDR3 protein is CASSFRGSSYNEQFF. CDR3 coding DNA: TGTGCCAGCAGCTTCCGGGGATCATCCTACAATGAGCAGTTCTTC.

This clonotype has at least ten counts. The chain joins TRBV5-1 to TRBJ2-6, with D possibly TRBD2 on 6 matching bases. Trimming pared 0 bases from V and 3 bases from J, leaving 13 bases between. The germline V gene has CDR1 SGHRS and CDR2 YFSETQ. The length of the CDR3 is 17 residues. The DNA for the CDR3 is TGCGCCAGCAGCTTGGAAAGACCGGGAGTTGGGGCCAACGTCCTGACTTTC. Its translation is CASSLERPGVGANVLTF.

This clonotype was detected many times. CDR3 protein: CASSQTGTDYGYTF. The DNA of the CDR3 is TGTGCCAGCTCACAAACCGGGACAGACTATGGCTACACCTTC. V is TRBV18 and J is TRBJ1-2, with TRBD1 matching over 7 bases. The CDR3 runs to 14 residues. The junction had 5 bases not matched to a gene; V was cut back by 4 bases and J by 3 bases. Germline CDR1 is KGHSH and CDR2 is LQKENI.

This clonotype was detected ten times or more. The rearrangement joins TRBV12-3 or TRBV12-4 to TRBJ2-3, with TRBD2 matching 12 bases. The CDR3 totals 17 residues. V dropped 5 bases and J dropped 5; count of bases not matched to a gene: 11. This CDR3 reads CASSPTSLAGGRDTQYF. As DNA, the CDR3 is TGTGCCAGCAGTCCTACCTCCCTAGCGGGGGGGAGAGATACGCAGTATTTT.

This clonotype was seen at least ten times. The genes are TRBV5-4 and TRBJ2-7, with TRBD1 as a possible D gene (6 bases). Germline V gene lookup returns CDR1 SGHNT and CDR2 YYREEE (reference sequence). The CDR3 extends over 13 amino acids. Between the trimmed V and J ends, which lost 1 base and 2 bases, there was a span of 7 bases. The CDR3 sequence: CASSLQGTYEQYF. The CDR3, as DNA: TGTGCCAGCAGCTTGCAGGGGACCTACGAGCAGTACTTC.

This clonotype was recorded many times. The rearrangement joins TRBV4-3 to TRBJ2-1; no reliable D call. V was clipped by 0 bases and J by 0 bases, with 6 bases between them. The CDR3 is 15 residues long. Germline V lookup: CDR1 LGHNA, CDR2 YSLEER. CDR3 amino acids: CASSQDLSSYNEQFF. Here the CDR3 DNA reads TGCGCCAGCAGCCAAGACCTGAGCTCCTACAATGAGCAGTTCTTC.

The table lists this clonotype with many counts. The chain carries TRBV7-7 and TRBJ2-5, with D perhaps assigned TRBD1 or TRBD2 (5 bases each). The CDR3 runs 14 residues. Trimming cost V 2 bases and J 2 bases, with 9 bases left between them. Germline V CDR1 and CDR2: SSHAT, FNYEAQ (reference sequence). The CDR3 coding sequence is TGTGCCAGCAGCTTATTGGGGGATCAAGAGACCCAGTACTTC. Encoded protein: CASSLLGDQETQYF.

This clonotype was recorded many times. The rearrangement uses TRBV19 and TRBJ1-2, with 8 bases lining up with TRBD1. CDR1 LNHDA and CDR2 SQIVND come from the germline V gene (reference sequence). Trimming cost V 4 bases and J 4 bases; bases outside gene matches: 5. The CDR3 extends over 14 amino acids. The CDR3 protein is CASSNGQGGYGYTF. The DNA for the CDR3 is TGTGCCAGTAGTAACGGACAGGGCGGCTATGGCTACACCTTC. Full variable domain (outside the CDR3, taken from reference TRBV19 and TRBJ1-2): DGGITQSPKYLFRKEGQNVTLSCEQNLNHDAMYWYRQDPGQGLRLIYYSQIVNDFQKGDIAEGYSVSREKKESFPLTVTSAQKNPTAFYLCASSNGQGGYGYTFGSGTRLTVV.

This clonotype was counted ten times or more. Here the CDR3 reads CASSSITAGTQYF. CDR3 DNA sequence: TGTGCCAGCAGCTCGATTACGGCGGGTACGCAGTATTTT. This chain joins TRBV7-6 and TRBJ2-3; tentative D call: TRBD2 (5 bases). The germline V gene encodes CDR1 SGHVS and CDR2 FNYEAQ. CDR3 length: 13 amino acids. V was clipped by 4 bases and J by 8 bases, with 13 bases between them.

This clonotype was counted at least ten times. The chain links TRBV20-1 to TRBJ2-3, with 10 bases that match TRBD1. Trimming removed 5 bases from V and 5 bases from J; junction bases left unmatched: 10. The CDR3 runs to 15 residues. CDR1 and CDR2 from the germline V gene are DFQATT and SNEGSKA (reference sequence). CDR3 nucleotides: TGCAGTGCTTCCCCACCGACAGGGGGCGGAGATACGCAGTATTTT. Translating gives CSASPPTGGGDTQYF.

This clonotype has a count of ten or more. The chain links TRBV12-3 or TRBV12-4 to TRBJ1-2, with 7 bases fitting TRBD1. This CDR3 contains 12 residues. Trimming at V came to 5 bases and at J to 8 bases, leaving 5 bases not matched to a gene. CDR3 loop: CASSRQGLGYTF. The CDR3 region has the DNA TGTGCCAGCAGTAGACAGGGTCTGGGCTACACCTTC.

In its sample, this clonotype was seen many times. The chain joins TRBV5-1 to TRBJ2-3; D might be TRBD1 (5 bases). Deletions cut 4 bases from V and 6 bases from J, with 12 bases between. CDR1 and CDR2 (germline): SGHRS, YFSETQ. The CDR3 is 13 amino acids. Here the CDR3 reads CASSDSGADTQYF. CDR3 in DNA: TGCGCCAGCAGCGACAGTGGGGCGGATACGCAGTATTTT.

Ten or more counts support this clonotype. J is TRBJ1-5 and V is TRBV27, with a possible D match to TRBD1 (6 bases). The V gene lost 4 bases and the J gene lost 4 bases, with 17 bases spanning the gap. Germline V gene lookup returns CDR1 MNHEY and CDR2 SMNVEV (reference sequence). The CDR3 runs to 16 residues. The CDR3 DNA reads TGTGCCAGCAGTTCATTTGGGGGCAGACTGAATCAGCCCCAGCATTTT. It yields the protein CASSSFGGRLNQPQHF.

This clonotype was seen ten or more times. The chain is built from TRBV15 and TRBJ1-5; D possibly corresponds to TRBD1 (5 bases). Germline loops: CDR1 LNHNV, CDR2 YYDKDF (reference sequence). Trimming took off 3 bases at V and 7 bases at J, with 19 bases between the two ends. The CDR3 is 16 residues long. In nucleotides, the CDR3 is TGTGCCACCAGCAGCGCCCCCCAAGGGACCGGGCAGCCCCAGCATTTT. It translates to CATSSAPQGTGQPQHF.

This clonotype was picked up many times. The chain is built from TRBV12-3 or TRBV12-4 and TRBJ2-6; D is possibly TRBD1 (5 bases). V lost 6 bases to trimming and J lost 2 bases, with 14 bases between them. CDR3 size: 16 residues. The CDR3 DNA reads as TGTGCCAGCAGCCTTAGGGGTTTGCCTGGGGCCAACGTCCTGACTTTC. Translated, it gives CASSLRGLPGANVLTF.

This clonotype was seen ten or more times. The V and J genes are TRBV6-6 and TRBJ2-5, with D perhaps matching TRBD1 (6 bases). The V and J ends lost 6 bases and 5 bases respectively, with 19 bases between them. The CDR3 spans 15 residues. The germline gives CDR1 MNHNY, CDR2 SVGAGI (reference sequence). The CDR3 loop reads CASSPPGQKGETQYF. Here the CDR3 DNA reads TGTGCCAGCAGCCCCCCGGGACAAAAGGGGGAGACCCAGTACTTC.

This clonotype was seen many times. This chain links TRBV20-1 with TRBJ2-1; 9 bases fit TRBD2. V was pared by 3 bases and J by 2 bases, with 8 bases of the junction left unmatched. The CDR3 runs 16 residues. Germline V gene data show CDR1 as DFQATT and CDR2 as SNEGSKA (reference sequence). CDR3 in amino acids: CSARWGQRGAYNEQFF. CDR3 DNA: TGCAGTGCTAGGTGGGGCCAGCGGGGGGCCTACAATGAGCAGTTCTTC.

This clonotype was counted ten times or more. The rearrangement uses TRBV15 and TRBJ2-5; the match to TRBD2 covers 14 bases. V was clipped by 5 bases and J by 2 bases; unmatched bases: 4. The CDR3 runs to 16 residues. Germline CDR1 is LNHNV and CDR2 is YYDKDF (reference sequence). For the CDR3, the DNA is TGTGCCACCAGCCCGCGGACTAGCGGGGGGCAAGAGACCCAGTACTTC. Its translation is CATSPRTSGGQETQYF.

This clonotype has a count of ten or more. The CDR3 protein is CASSLVNSRTDTQYF. CDR3 DNA sequence: TGTGCCAGCAGCTTAGTCAATTCTCGCACAGATACGCAGTATTTT. V gene TRBV7-2 combines with J gene TRBJ2-3; D is undetermined. In germline, CDR1 is SGHTA, CDR2 FQGNSA. The V and J ends lost 1 base and 1 base respectively, with 9 bases between them. The CDR3 is 15 amino acids.